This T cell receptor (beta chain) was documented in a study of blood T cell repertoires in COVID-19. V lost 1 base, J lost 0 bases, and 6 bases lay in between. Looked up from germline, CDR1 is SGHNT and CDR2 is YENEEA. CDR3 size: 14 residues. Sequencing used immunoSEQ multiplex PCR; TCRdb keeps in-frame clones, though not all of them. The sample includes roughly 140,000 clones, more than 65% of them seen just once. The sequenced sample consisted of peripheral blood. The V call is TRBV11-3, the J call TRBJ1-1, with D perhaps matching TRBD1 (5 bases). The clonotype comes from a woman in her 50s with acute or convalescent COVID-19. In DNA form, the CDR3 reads TGTGCCAGCAGCTTAGGACAGATGAACACTGAAGCTTTCTTT. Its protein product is CASSLGQMNTEAFF.